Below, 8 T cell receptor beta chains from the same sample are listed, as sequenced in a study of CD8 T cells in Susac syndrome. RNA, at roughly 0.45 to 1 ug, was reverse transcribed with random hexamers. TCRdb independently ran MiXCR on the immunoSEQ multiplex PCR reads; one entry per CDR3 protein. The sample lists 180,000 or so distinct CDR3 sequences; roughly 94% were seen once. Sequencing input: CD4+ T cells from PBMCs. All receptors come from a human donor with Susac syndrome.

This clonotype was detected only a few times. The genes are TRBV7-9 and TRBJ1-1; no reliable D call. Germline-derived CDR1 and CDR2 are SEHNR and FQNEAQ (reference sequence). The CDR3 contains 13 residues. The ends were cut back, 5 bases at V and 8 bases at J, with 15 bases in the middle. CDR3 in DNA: TGTGCCAGCAGCCCTGTTGGTAGGGTGGAAGCTTTCTTT. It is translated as CASSPVGRVEAFF.

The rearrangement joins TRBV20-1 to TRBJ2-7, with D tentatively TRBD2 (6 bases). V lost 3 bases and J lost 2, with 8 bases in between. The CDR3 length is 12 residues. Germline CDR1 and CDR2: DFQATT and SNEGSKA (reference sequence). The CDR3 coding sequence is TGCAGTGCTAGTTTAGCGGCCTACGAGCAGTACTTC. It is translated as CSASLAAYEQYF.

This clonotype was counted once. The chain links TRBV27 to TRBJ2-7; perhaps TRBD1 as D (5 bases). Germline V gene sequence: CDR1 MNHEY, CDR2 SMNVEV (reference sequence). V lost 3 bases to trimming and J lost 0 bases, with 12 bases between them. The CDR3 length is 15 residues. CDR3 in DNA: TGTGCCAGCAGTTTGGGCAGGGCCCTCTCCTACGAGCAGTACTTC. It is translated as CASSLGRALSYEQYF.

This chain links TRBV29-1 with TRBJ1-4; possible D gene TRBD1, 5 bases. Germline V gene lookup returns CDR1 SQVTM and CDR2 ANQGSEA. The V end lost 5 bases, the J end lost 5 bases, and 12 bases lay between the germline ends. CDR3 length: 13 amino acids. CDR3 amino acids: CSVRNRSNEKLFF. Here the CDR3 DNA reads TGCAGCGTTAGGAACAGGTCAAATGAAAAACTGTTTTTT.

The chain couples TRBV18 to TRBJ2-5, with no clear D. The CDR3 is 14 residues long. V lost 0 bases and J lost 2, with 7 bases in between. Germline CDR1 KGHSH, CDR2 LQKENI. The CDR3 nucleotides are TGTGCCAGCTCACCACCCGGCCCACAAGAGACCCAGTACTTC. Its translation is CASSPPGPQETQYF.

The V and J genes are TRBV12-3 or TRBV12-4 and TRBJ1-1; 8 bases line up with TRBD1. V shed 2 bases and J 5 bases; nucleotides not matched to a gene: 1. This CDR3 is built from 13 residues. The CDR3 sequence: CASSLRQGTEAFF. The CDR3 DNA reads TGTGCCAGCAGTTTAAGACAGGGGACTGAAGCTTTCTTT.

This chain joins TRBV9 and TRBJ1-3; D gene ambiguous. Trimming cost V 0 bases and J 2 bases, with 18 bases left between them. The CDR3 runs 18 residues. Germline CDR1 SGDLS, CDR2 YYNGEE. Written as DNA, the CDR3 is TGTGCCAGCAGCGTAGGGATAGGCCGCCTGAGTCCTGGAAACACCATATATTTT. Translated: CASSVGIGRLSPGNTIYF.

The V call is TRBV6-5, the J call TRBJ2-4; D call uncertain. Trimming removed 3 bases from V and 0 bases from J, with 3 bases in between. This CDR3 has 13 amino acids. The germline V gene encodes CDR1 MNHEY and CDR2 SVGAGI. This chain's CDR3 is CASSYTAKNIQYF. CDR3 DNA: TGTGCCAGCAGTTATACAGCCAAAAACATTCAGTACTTC.